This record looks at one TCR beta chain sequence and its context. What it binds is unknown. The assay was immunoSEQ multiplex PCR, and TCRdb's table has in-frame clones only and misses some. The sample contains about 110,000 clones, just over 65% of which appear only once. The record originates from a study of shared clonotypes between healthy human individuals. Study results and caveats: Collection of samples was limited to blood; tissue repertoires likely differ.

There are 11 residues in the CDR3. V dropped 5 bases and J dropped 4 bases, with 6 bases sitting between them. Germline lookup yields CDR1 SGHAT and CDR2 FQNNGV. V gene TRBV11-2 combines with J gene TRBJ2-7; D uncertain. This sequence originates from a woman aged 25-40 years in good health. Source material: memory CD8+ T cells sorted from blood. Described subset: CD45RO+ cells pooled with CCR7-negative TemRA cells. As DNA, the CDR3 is TGTGCCAGCAGCCGCGCTTACGAGCAGTACTTC. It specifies CASSRAYEQYF.